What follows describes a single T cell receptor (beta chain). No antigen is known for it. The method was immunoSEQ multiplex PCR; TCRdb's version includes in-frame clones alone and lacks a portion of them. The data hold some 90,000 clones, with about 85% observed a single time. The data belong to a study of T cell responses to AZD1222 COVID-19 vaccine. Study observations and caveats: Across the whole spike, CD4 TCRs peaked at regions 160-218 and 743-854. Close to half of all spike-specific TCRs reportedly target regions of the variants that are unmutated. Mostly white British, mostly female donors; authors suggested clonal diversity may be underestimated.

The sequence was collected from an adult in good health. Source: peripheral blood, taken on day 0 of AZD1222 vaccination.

The CDR3 sequence is CASSDWTAGTGELFF. CDR3 nucleotide sequence: TGTGCCAGCAGTGATTGGACTGCCGGAACCGGGGAGCTGTTTTTT. This chain connects TRBV2 to TRBJ2-2, with a possible D match to TRBD2 (5 bases). Germline V gene sequence: CDR1 SNHLY, CDR2 FYNNEI. V lost 3 bases and J 5 bases, leaving 13 bases between the germline ends. The CDR3 is 15 amino acids.